This is a list of T cell receptor beta chains from one sample in a study of T cells after yellow fever vaccination. TCRdb re-analysed the 5' RACE reads in MiXCR, keeping a single row per CDR3 protein. The sample comprises 300,000 to 350,000 distinct CDR3 sequences, over 3.5% of which are singletons, and roughly 19% rests with the top ten. This material consisted of PBMCs, taken 15 days after the yellow fever booster vaccination. These receptors originate from a man between 18 and 35 years old who received the YFV17D yellow fever vaccine. CDR3s include the opening cysteine and the closing phenylalanine or tryptophan. A D gene is named only where the DNA matches it firmly. The listing skips clone size in some rows; elsewhere it reads once, few, many or a size class.

many	TRBD1	TRBV20-1	14	TRBJ2-7	CSASAGQGAGEQYF	TGCAGTGCTAGCGCGGGACAGGGGGCGGGGGAGCAGTACTTC
many	NA	TRBV19	14	TRBJ1-6	CASRKDLLGSPLHF	TGTGCCAGTAGGAAGGACCTACTAGGATCACCCCTCCACTTT
NA	NA	TRBV20-1	13	TRBJ2-3	CSARPTGTDTQYF	TGCAGTGCCCGTCCGACCGGCACAGATACGCAGTATTTT
NA	NA	TRBV5-6	15	TRBJ1-1	CASTPRFRPGSEAFF	TGTGCCAGCACCCCTCGTTTTAGACCAGGGTCTGAAGCTTTCTTT
NA	TRBD1	TRBV12-3/TRBV12-4	19	TRBJ1-2	CASSFPDKRRQGVPYGYTF	TGTGCCAGCAGTTTCCCCGACAAAAGACGACAGGGGGTGCCCTATGGCTACACCTTC
few	NA	TRBV5-6	16	TRBJ2-6	CASSLEQHSGANVLTF	TGTGCCAGCAGCTTGGAACAGCACTCTGGGGCCAACGTCCTGACTTTC
few	TRBD1	TRBV7-2	16	TRBJ2-7	CASSRPPPGQNYEQYF	TGTGCCAGCAGCCGACCCCCGCCGGGACAGAACTACGAGCAGTACTTC
NA	NA	TRBV7-6	19	TRBJ2-5	CASSFRESIDAHRQETQYF	TGTGCCAGCAGCTTCAGAGAGTCTATTGACGCCCATCGGCAAGAGACCCAGTACTTC
many	NA	TRBV7-2	15	TRBJ2-7	CASSLGGFGSYEQYF	TGTGCCAGCAGCCTCGGGGGTTTTGGTTCCTACGAGCAGTACTTC
few	TRBD1	TRBV9	14	TRBJ1-4	CASSVTGESEKLFF	TGTGCCAGCAGCGTGACAGGGGAGAGTGAAAAACTGTTTTTT
few	TRBD1	TRBV4-3	14	TRBJ1-2	CASSQVWTGDGYTF	TGCGCCAGCAGCCAAGTGTGGACAGGGGATGGCTACACCTTC
many	TRBD2	TRBV3-1	15	TRBJ2-7	CASSRGTSGPYEQYF	TGTGCCAGCAGCCGAGGGACTAGCGGACCCTACGAGCAGTACTTC
many	NA	TRBV10-3	14	TRBJ1-5	CAISESTANQPQHF	TGTGCCATCAGTGAGTCGACGGCGAATCAGCCCCAGCATTTT
many	NA	TRBV5-1	17	TRBJ1-1	CASSFTNRVEINTEAFF	TGCGCCAGCAGCTTCACTAACAGGGTAGAGATTAACACTGAAGCTTTCTTT
few	TRBD1	TRBV7-6	14	TRBJ2-7	CASSSRTGIDEQYF	TGTGCCAGCAGCTCCCGGACAGGGATAGACGAGCAGTACTTC
NA	NA	TRBV12-3/TRBV12-4	11	TRBJ1-1	CASSRGSEAFF	TGTGCCAGCAGTCGAGGGAGTGAAGCTTTCTTT
many	NA	TRBV6-5	15	TRBJ1-6	CASSPRWSVDSPLHF	TGTGCCAGCAGTCCTCGATGGTCGGTGGATTCACCCCTCCACTTT
many	NA	TRBV12-3/TRBV12-4	12	TRBJ2-7	CASTSGGGRQYF	TGTGCCAGCACTTCAGGGGGGGGCAGGCAGTACTTC
many	NA	TRBV7-9	15	TRBJ2-2	CASSGKAANTGELFF	TGTGCCAGCAGCGGGAAGGCCGCGAACACCGGGGAGCTGTTTTTT
few	TRBD2	TRBV6-5	14	TRBJ2-1	CASSPSGPYNEQFF	TGTGCCAGCAGCCCTAGCGGGCCATACAATGAGCAGTTCTTC
many	TRBD1	TRBV6-1	16	TRBJ1-5	CASSPPGGYSNQPQHF	TGTGCCAGCAGTCCCCCAGGGGGGTATAGCAATCAGCCCCAGCATTTT
NA	TRBD1	TRBV27	18	TRBJ2-2	CASSLGDRDLWFTGELFF	TGTGCCAGCAGTTTAGGGGACAGGGATCTCTGGTTCACCGGGGAGCTGTTTTTT
few	NA	TRBV6-5	15	TRBJ1-1	CASSYYPGSPTEAFF	TGTGCCAGCAGTTACTATCCGGGGTCCCCCACTGAAGCTTTCTTT
many	NA	TRBV29-1	13	TRBJ2-1	CSADGTMYNEQFF	TGCAGCGCCGACGGGACAATGTACAATGAGCAGTTCTTC
many	NA	TRBV9	13	TRBJ2-7	CASSVSGQSEQYF	TGTGCCAGCAGCGTGTCCGGACAGTCCGAGCAGTACTTC
few	TRBD1	TRBV7-6	17	TRBJ2-1	CASSSPYVGQGSDEQFF	TGTGCCAGCAGCTCCCCTTATGTAGGACAGGGTAGTGATGAGCAGTTCTTC
many	NA	TRBV7-9	12	TRBJ2-7	CASSSLSYEQYF	TGTGCCAGCAGCTCATTATCATACGAGCAGTACTTC
NA	TRBD2	TRBV7-2	16	TRBJ2-2	CASSFTSGGLGGELFF	TGTGCCAGCAGCTTTACTAGCGGGGGGCTTGGCGGGGAGCTGTTTTTT
few	NA	TRBV5-1	17	TRBJ2-2	CASSLGDWDPTTGELFF	TGCGCCAGCAGCTTGGGAGACTGGGACCCGACAACCGGGGAGCTGTTTTTT
NA	NA	TRBV19	13	TRBJ2-5	CASGHSSPETQYF	TGTGCCAGCGGACATTCATCCCCGGAGACCCAGTACTTC
few	NA	TRBV12-3/TRBV12-4	12	TRBJ2-1	CASRGTGHEQFF	TGTGCCAGCAGGGGAACAGGGCATGAGCAGTTCTTC
many	NA	TRBV6-2/TRBV6-3	14	TRBJ1-2	CASSYSGRVHGYTF	TGTGCCAGCAGTTACTCAGGCCGGGTCCATGGCTACACCTTC
many	TRBD1	TRBV5-1	14	TRBJ2-1	CASSLGTGDNEQFF	TGCGCCAGCAGCTTGGGGACAGGGGACAATGAGCAGTTCTTC
many	NA	TRBV12-3/TRBV12-4	12	TRBJ1-6	CASSTGESPLHF	TGTGCCAGCAGCACCGGGGAGTCACCCCTCCACTTT